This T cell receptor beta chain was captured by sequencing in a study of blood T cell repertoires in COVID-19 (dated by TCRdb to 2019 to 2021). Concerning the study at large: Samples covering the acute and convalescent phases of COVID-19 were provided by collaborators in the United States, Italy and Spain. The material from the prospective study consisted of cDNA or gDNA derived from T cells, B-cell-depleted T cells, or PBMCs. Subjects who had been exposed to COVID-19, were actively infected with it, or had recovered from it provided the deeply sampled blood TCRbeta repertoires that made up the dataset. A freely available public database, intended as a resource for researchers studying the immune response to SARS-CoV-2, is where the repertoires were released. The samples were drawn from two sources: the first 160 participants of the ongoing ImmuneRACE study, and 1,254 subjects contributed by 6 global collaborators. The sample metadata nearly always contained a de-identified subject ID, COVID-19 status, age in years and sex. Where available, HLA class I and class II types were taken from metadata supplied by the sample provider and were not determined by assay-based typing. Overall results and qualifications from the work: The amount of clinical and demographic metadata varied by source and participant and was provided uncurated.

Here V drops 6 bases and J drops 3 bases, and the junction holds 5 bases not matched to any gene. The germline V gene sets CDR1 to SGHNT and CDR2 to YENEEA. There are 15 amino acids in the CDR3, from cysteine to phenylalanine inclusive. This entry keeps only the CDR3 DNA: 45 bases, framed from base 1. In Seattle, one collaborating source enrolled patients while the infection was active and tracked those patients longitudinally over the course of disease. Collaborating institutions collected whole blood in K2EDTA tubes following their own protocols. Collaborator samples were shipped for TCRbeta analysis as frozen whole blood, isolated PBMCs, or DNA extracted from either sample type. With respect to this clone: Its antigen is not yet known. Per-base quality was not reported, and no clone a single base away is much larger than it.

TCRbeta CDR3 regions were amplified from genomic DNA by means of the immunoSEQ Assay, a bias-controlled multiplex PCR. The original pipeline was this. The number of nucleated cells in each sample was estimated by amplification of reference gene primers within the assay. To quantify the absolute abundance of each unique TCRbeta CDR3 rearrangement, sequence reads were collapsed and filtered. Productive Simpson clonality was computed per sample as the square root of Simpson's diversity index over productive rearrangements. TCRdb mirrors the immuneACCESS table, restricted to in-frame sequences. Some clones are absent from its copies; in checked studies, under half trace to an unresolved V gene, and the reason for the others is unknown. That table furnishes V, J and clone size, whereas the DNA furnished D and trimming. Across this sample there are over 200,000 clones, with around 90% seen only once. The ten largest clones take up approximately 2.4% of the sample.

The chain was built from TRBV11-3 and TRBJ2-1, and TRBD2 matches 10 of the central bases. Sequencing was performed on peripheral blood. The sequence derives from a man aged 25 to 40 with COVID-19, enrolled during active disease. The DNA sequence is TGTGCCAGCAGTCAGGGACTAGCGCGCTACAATGAGCAGTTCTTC. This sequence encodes CASSQGLARYNEQFF.